The 11 T cell receptor beta chains below all came from one sample that was sequenced in a study of CD8 T cells in ankylosing spondylitis. TCRdb recomputed calls from the 5' RACE reads with MiXCR, one row per CDR3 protein. There are fewer than 750,000 distinct CDR3 sequences in the sample; around a fifth occur only once, and about a fifth lies in the top ten. The study, taken as a whole, reports: For ankylosing spondylitis blood, a TCR beta motif of eight or nine highly homologous variants appeared characteristic.

These receptors are not linked to any known antigen. The specimen sequenced was blood, either unsorted or a sorted T cell fraction (not recorded which). The receptors were sampled from a male donor with ankylosing spondylitis.

This chain uses TRBV5-1 with TRBJ2-5; D gene uncertain. V was shortened by 6 bases and J by 3 bases, with 18 bases between the two germline ends. Germline V gene lookup returns CDR1 SGHRS and CDR2 YFSETQ. This CDR3 is 15 amino acids long. The CDR3 sequence: CASTKVPNEEETQYF. The CDR3, as DNA: TGCGCCAGCACCAAGGTCCCAAACGAGGAAGAGACCCAGTACTTC. The whole variable domain, filled in from reference TRBV5-1 and TRBJ2-5, reads KAGVTQTPRYLIKTRGQQVTLSCSPISGHRSVSWYQQTPGQGLQFLFEYFSETQRNKGNFPGRFSGRQFSNSRSEMNVSTLELGDSALYLCASTKVPNEEETQYFGPGTRLLVL.

This clonotype was detected a few times. This chain uses TRBV5-8 with TRBJ2-1; 8 nucleotides match TRBD2. This CDR3 is built from 16 residues. Germline trimming cut 2 bases from V and 4 bases from J; bases unmatched to any gene: 8. Germline V gives CDR1 SGHTS, CDR2 YDEGEE. CDR3 nucleotide sequence: TGTGCCAGCAGCTTCTACGGGACTAGGGGGTACAATGAGCAGTTCTTC. Amino acid sequence: CASSFYGTRGYNEQFF.

This chain links TRBV7-3 with TRBJ2-2; 10 bases agree with TRBD1. The CDR3 totals 16 residues. Germline assignment: CDR1 SGHTA and CDR2 FQGTGA. The V segment lost 5 bases and the J segment 3 bases; nucleotides outside the gene matches: 6. The DNA of the CDR3 is TGTGCCAGCAGCCCAGGGACAGGGGCCCACACCGGGGAGCTGTTTTTT. It specifies CASSPGTGAHTGELFF. Complete variable domain (other parts from reference TRBV7-3 and TRBJ2-2): GAGVSQTPSNKVTEKGKYVELRCDPISGHTALYWYRQSLGQGPEFLIYFQGTGAADDSGLPNDRFFAVRPEGSVSTLKIQRTERGDSAVYLCASSPGTGAHTGELFFGEGSRLTVL.

The J gene is TRBJ2-7, the V gene TRBV7-2; no reliable D call. V was cut by 1 base and J by 7 bases, with 11 bases left in between. The CDR3 contains 13 residues. Germline CDR1 SGHTA, CDR2 FQGNSA. CDR3 loop: CASSLERSREQYF. The DNA for the CDR3 is TGTGCCAGCAGCTTAGAGAGGTCGAGGGAGCAGTACTTC.

The chain recombines TRBV19 with TRBJ2-2; 8 bases map to TRBD2. Germline V CDR1 and CDR2: LNHDA, SQIVND (reference sequence). V trimming: 4 bases; J trimming: 4 bases; junction bases outside the gene matches: 5. The CDR3 is 15 amino acids. The CDR3 region has the DNA TGTGCCAGTAGTAAAGGGACTAGGTTCACCGGGGAGCTGTTTTTT. Residues: CASSKGTRFTGELFF.

Many counts were recorded for this clonotype. The gene calls are TRBV20-1 and TRBJ2-7, with a weak D call TRBD1 (5 bases). The CDR3 extends over 14 amino acids. Trimming removed 1 base at V and 5 bases at J, with 15 bases between. Germline loops: CDR1 DFQATT, CDR2 SNEGSKA (reference sequence). The CDR3: CSARGGAGPNEQYF. The CDR3 region has the DNA TGCAGTGCTAGAGGTGGGGCAGGGCCCAACGAGCAGTACTTC.

This clonotype was counted many times. The J gene is TRBJ2-1, the V gene TRBV20-1; 7 nucleotides agree with TRBD1. V lost 1 base, J lost 0 bases, and 9 bases stayed unmatched. The length of the CDR3 is 17 residues. Germline V gene sequence: CDR1 DFQATT, CDR2 SNEGSKA (reference sequence). CDR3 nucleotide sequence: TGCAGTGCTAGAGGCTCCAGGACAGGCGACTCCTACAATGAGCAGTTCTTC. Translating gives CSARGSRTGDSYNEQFF.

This chain links TRBV29-1 with TRBJ2-6; 9 bases are a match to TRBD1. V trimming: 4 bases; J trimming: 0 bases; junction bases outside the gene matches: 4. The CDR3 covers 16 residues. CDR1 is SQVTM, CDR2 ANQGSEA, per germline. CDR3 sequence reads: CSVGGQGNSGANVLTF. CDR3 bases: TGCAGCGTTGGGGGACAGGGAAACTCTGGGGCCAACGTCCTGACTTTC.

The genes are TRBV29-1 and TRBJ2-5; 14 nucleotides align to TRBD2. The CDR3 runs to 16 residues. V shed 4 bases and J 5 bases; nucleotides not matched to a gene: 9. CDR1 and CDR2 from the germline V gene are SQVTM and ANQGSEA. CDR3 nucleotide sequence: TGCAGCGTTGCGACTAGCGGGGGGGTACCCCCGGAGACCCAGTACTTC. It specifies CSVATSGGVPPETQYF.

This clonotype occurred a few times. The V and J genes are TRBV9 and TRBJ2-1; TRBD1 matches at 7 bases. The germline V gene encodes CDR1 SGDLS and CDR2 YYNGEE. Trimming cost V 4 bases and J 9 bases; bases outside gene matches: 13. The CDR3 runs 15 residues. For the CDR3, the DNA is TGTGCCAGCAGCCAGACAGGGTTGGGTTCAGTTGAGCAGTTCTTC. It codes for CASSQTGLGSVEQFF. The full variable domain, its missing parts supplied by reference TRBV9 and TRBJ2-1, is DSGVTQTPKHLITATGQRVTLRCSPRSGDLSVYWYQQSLDQGLQFLIQYYNGEERAKGNILERFSAQQFPDLHSELNLSSLELGDSALYFCASSQTGLGSVEQFFGPGTRLTVL.

This clonotype was recorded once. This chain connects TRBV11-2 to TRBJ1-4; 10 nucleotides agree with TRBD1. CDR1 is SGHAT, CDR2 FQNNGV, per germline. J was trimmed by 4 bases and V by 5 bases; bases with no gene match: 7. CDR3 length equals 16 residues. CDR3 bases: TGTGCCAGCAGCCGGGACAGGGGATCGCGTAATGAAAAACTGTTTTTT. It specifies CASSRDRGSRNEKLFF.